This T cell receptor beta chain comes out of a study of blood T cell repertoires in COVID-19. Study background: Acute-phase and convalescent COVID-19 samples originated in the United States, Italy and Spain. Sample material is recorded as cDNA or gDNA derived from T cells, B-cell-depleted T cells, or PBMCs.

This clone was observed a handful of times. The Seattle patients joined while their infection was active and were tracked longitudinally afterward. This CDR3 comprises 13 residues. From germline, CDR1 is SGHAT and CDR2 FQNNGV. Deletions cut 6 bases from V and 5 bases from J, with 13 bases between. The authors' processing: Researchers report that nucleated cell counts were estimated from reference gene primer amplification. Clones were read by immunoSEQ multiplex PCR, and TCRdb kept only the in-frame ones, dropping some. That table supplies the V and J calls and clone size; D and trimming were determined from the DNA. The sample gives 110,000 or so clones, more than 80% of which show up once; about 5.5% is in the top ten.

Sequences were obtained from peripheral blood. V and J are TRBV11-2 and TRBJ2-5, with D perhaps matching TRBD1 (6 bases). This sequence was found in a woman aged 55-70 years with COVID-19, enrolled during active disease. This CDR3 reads CASRTGAPETQYF. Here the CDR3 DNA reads TGTGCCAGCAGGACAGGAGCCCCGGAGACCCAGTACTTC.